One sample yielded the 23 T cell receptor beta chains listed below, sequenced in a study of T cell responses to AZD1222 COVID-19 vaccine. Produced via immunoSEQ multiplex PCR; TCRdb's table is partial and in-frame only. The data contain approximately 100,000 clones, roughly 86% of them singletons. The input for sequencing was peripheral blood, taken 28 days after the second AZD1222 dose. These receptor sequences come from an adult who received the AZD1222 COVID-19 vaccine.

This clone is a singleton in its sample. The genes are TRBV5-1 and TRBJ2-2; the match to TRBD2 covers 8 bases. The CDR3 length is 15 residues. V gave up 2 bases and J gave up 4 bases; unmatched junction bases: 4. CDR1 and CDR2 from the germline V gene are SGHRS and YFSETQ. CDR3 amino acids: CASSLSLAATGELFF. The CDR3, as DNA: TGCGCCAGCAGCTTATCACTAGCGGCCACCGGGGAGCTGTTTTTT. The full variable domain, rest sourced from reference TRBV5-1 and TRBJ2-2, is KAGVTQTPRYLIKTRGQQVTLSCSPISGHRSVSWYQQTPGQGLQFLFEYFSETQRNKGNFPGRFSGRQFSNSRSEMNVSTLELGDSALYLCASSLSLAATGELFFGEGSRLTVL.

CDR3 sequence: CASSPGTSGNEQFF. In DNA, the CDR3 is TGTGCCAGCAGCCCCGGGACTAGCGGCAATGAGCAGTTCTTC. This chain uses TRBV7-3 with TRBJ2-1; 11 bases match TRBD2. The germline V gene encodes CDR1 SGHTA and CDR2 FQGTGA. The CDR3 extends over 14 amino acids. J lost 6 bases, V lost 5 bases, and 3 bases had no gene match.

This clone was observed a single time. This chain joins TRBV5-1 and TRBJ2-3; 9 positions agree with TRBD2. The CDR3 has 16 amino acids. The V and J ends lost 0 bases and 4 bases, in that order; junction bases with no gene match: 6. From germline, CDR1 is SGHRS and CDR2 YFSETQ. The CDR3 region is CASSLGSGGGADTQYF. The DNA for the CDR3 is TGCGCCAGCAGCTTGGGGTCTGGCGGGGGGGCAGATACGCAGTATTTT.

The rearrangement joins TRBV6-5 to TRBJ2-5; tentatively, D is TRBD1 (7 bases). Germline CDR1 reads MNHEY; CDR2 reads SVGAGI. The CDR3 totals 15 residues. V lost 8 bases to trimming and J lost 5 bases, with 21 bases between them. CDR3 region: CASERQGPGGETQYF. CDR3 DNA: TGTGCCAGCGAGAGACAGGGCCCTGGAGGGGAGACCCAGTACTTC.

This chain links TRBV7-9 with TRBJ1-1, with unresolved D. The germline V gene has CDR1 SEHNR and CDR2 FQNEAQ (reference sequence). This CDR3 spans 13 amino acids. V lost 5 bases, J lost 6 bases, and 13 bases lay in between. CDR3 nucleotides: TGTGCCAGCAGCCGGGCAGCTCTCCCTGAAGCTTTCTTT. It codes for CASSRAALPEAFF.

This chain joins TRBV9 and TRBJ2-4, with D perhaps matching TRBD2 (6 bases). The V and J ends lost 0 bases and 8 bases respectively, with 12 bases between them. Germline CDR1 is SGDLS and CDR2 is YYNGEE. This CDR3 region has 14 residues. The CDR3 loop is CASSVGGAGDIQYF. In DNA, the CDR3 is TGTGCCAGCAGCGTAGGGGGAGCGGGTGACATTCAGTACTTC. Supplemented by reference TRBV9 and TRBJ2-4, the full variable domain reads DSGVTQTPKHLITATGQRVTLRCSPRSGDLSVYWYQQSLDQGLQFLIQYYNGEERAKGNILERFSAQQFPDLHSELNLSSLELGDSALYFCASSVGGAGDIQYFGAGTRLSVL.

The chain has TRBV28 and TRBJ1-4, with no clear D. This CDR3 contains 14 residues. The germline CDR1 and CDR2 sequences are MDHEN and SYDVKM. With 5 bases removed from V and 0 bases from J, the gap between germline ends came to 7 bases. CDR3 protein: CASSPSATNEKLFF. DNA of the CDR3: TGTGCCAGCAGTCCTTCCGCAACTAATGAAAAACTGTTTTTT. Looking up the rest from reference TRBV28 and TRBJ1-4 gives the full variable domain: DVKVTQSSRYLVKRTGEKVFLECVQDMDHENMFWYRQDPGLGLRLIYFSYDVKMKEKGDIPEGYSVSREKKERFSLILESASTNQTSMYLCASSPSATNEKLFFGSGTQLSVL.

V is TRBV3-1 (or the pseudogene TRBV3-2) and J is TRBJ1-1, with a tentative D call TRBD1 (6 bases). This CDR3 comprises 15 residues. From germline, CDR1 is LGHDT and CDR2 YNNKEL (reference sequence). The V end lost 3 bases, the J end lost 0 bases, and 11 bases lay between the germline ends. In DNA form, the CDR3 reads TGTGCCAGCAGCCACCGGACAGTCATGAACACTGAAGCTTTCTTT. Its protein is CASSHRTVMNTEAFF.

This clone was seen only once. The gene calls are TRBV3-1 (or the pseudogene TRBV3-2) and TRBJ1-1; D is undetermined. Germline values: CDR1 LGHDT, CDR2 YNNKEL (reference sequence). The CDR3 is 14 amino acids. Trimming cost V 1 base and J 5 bases, with 11 bases left between them. The CDR3 nucleotides are TGTGCCAGCAGCCAAGTGGAGGGTCGAACTGAAGCTTTCTTT. It specifies CASSQVEGRTEAFF.

The chain combines TRBV4-1 with TRBJ2-3; 7 nucleotides agree with TRBD2. Looked up from germline, CDR1 is MGHRA and CDR2 is YSYEKL. J gave up 4 bases and V 2 bases, and 3 bases lay outside the gene matches. CDR3 length: 14 amino acids. For the CDR3, the DNA is TGCGCCAGCAGCCAAAGCGGGACCCCAGATACGCAGTATTTT. It translates to CASSQSGTPDTQYF.

This chain's CDR3 is CASSPPGRGYGNTIYF. DNA for the CDR3: TGTGCCAGCTCACCACCCGGCAGGGGCTATGGAAACACCATATATTTT. V and J are TRBV18 and TRBJ1-3; the D gene is possibly TRBD1 (6 bases). The germline CDR1 and CDR2 sequences are KGHSH and LQKENI. V shed 0 bases and J shed 3 bases, with 12 bases lying between them. The CDR3 loop spans 16 amino acids.

The V and J genes are TRBV14 and TRBJ2-1, with D possibly being TRBD1 (5 bases). CDR1 is SGHDN, CDR2 FVKESK, per germline. V was clipped by 4 bases and J by 0 bases, with 13 bases between them. The CDR3 runs 16 residues. CDR3 nucleotides: TGTGCCAGCAGCCTCCTACAGGTTAGCTCCTACAATGAGCAGTTCTTC. Encoded protein: CASSLLQVSSYNEQFF.

V is TRBV11-2 and J is TRBJ1-4, with D possibly matching TRBD1 (5 bases). Trimming took 8 bases from V and 0 from J, leaving 13 bases between them. Germline V gene sequence: CDR1 SGHAT, CDR2 FQNNGV. CDR3 size: 15 residues. The DNA for the CDR3 is TGTGCCAGCTCCCGCGGGGGGGCAACTAATGAAAAACTGTTTTTT. It is translated as CASSRGGATNEKLFF.

This chain links TRBV3-1 (or the pseudogene TRBV3-2) with TRBJ2-7, with TRBD1 identical over 10 bases. With 6 bases clipped from V and 9 bases from J, the junction kept 8 bases outside the gene matches. CDR3 size: 13 residues. From germline, CDR1 is LGHDT and CDR2 YNNKEL (reference sequence). The CDR3 DNA is TGTGCCAGCAGGGGCGGACAGGGGGGCGGGCAGTACTTC. It codes for CASRGGQGGGQYF.

This clone was seen a handful of times. CDR3 sequence: CASSLQGMQSNTEAFF. Here the CDR3 DNA reads TGCGCCAGCAGCTTGCAGGGTATGCAATCGAACACTGAAGCTTTCTTT. The chain carries TRBV5-1 and TRBJ1-1; D is possibly TRBD1 (5 bases). CDR3 length: 16 residues. Germline CDR1 is SGHRS and CDR2 is YFSETQ. V was pared by 1 base and J by 1 base, with 14 bases between.

This chain joins TRBV6-2 or TRBV6-3 and TRBJ2-7, with 11 bases aligning to TRBD2. The CDR3 runs to 15 residues. V shed 5 bases, J shed 0 bases, and the junction held 3 bases outside the gene matches. CDR1 MNHEY and CDR2 SVGEGT come from the germline V gene. The CDR3 bases are TGTGCCAGCAGTCGACTAGCGGGGAGCTCCTACGAGCAGTACTTC. This sequence encodes CASSRLAGSSYEQYF.

The chain couples TRBV15 to TRBJ1-6; D is possibly TRBD1 (5 bases). Trimming cost V 1 base and J 12 bases, with 10 bases left between them. The CDR3 sequence is 13 residues long. Germline V gene sequence: CDR1 LNHNV, CDR2 YYDKDF (reference sequence). CDR3 bases: TGTGCCACCAGCAGAGTGTGGGGCTTACCCCTCCACTTT. It yields the protein CATSRVWGLPLHF.

This rearrangement joins TRBV9 to TRBJ2-1, with 9 bases fitting TRBD2. Unmatched junction bases numbered 8, after V lost 0 bases and J lost 7 bases. CDR1 is SGDLS and CDR2 is YYNGEE in the germline V gene. This CDR3 is 16 amino acids long. CDR3 residues: CASSVAGGRALNEQFF. The CDR3 bases are TGTGCCAGCAGCGTAGCGGGCGGGAGGGCCCTTAATGAGCAGTTCTTC.

V is TRBV29-1 and J is TRBJ1-2; D not resolved. This CDR3 has 12 amino acids. Germline CDR1 reads SQVTM; CDR2 reads ANQGSEA. V was shortened by 6 bases and J by 2 bases, with 10 bases between the two germline ends. CDR3 amino acids: CSVIETNYGYTF. For the CDR3, the DNA is TGCAGCGTAATTGAGACAAACTATGGCTACACCTTC.

This chain uses TRBV18 with TRBJ1-1, with 10 bases aligning to TRBD1. Trimming cost V 3 bases and J 3 bases; bases outside gene matches: 1. The CDR3 is made up of 14 amino acids. In germline, CDR1 is KGHSH, CDR2 LQKENI. The DNA for the CDR3 is TGTGCCAGCTCACCCGGGACAGGGGACACTGAAGCTTTCTTT. Amino acids: CASSPGTGDTEAFF. Full variable domain (rest looked up from reference TRBV18 and TRBJ1-1): NAGVMQNPRHLVRRRGQEARLRCSPMKGHSHVYWYRQLPEEGLKFMVYLQKENIIDESGMPKERFSAEFPKEGPSILRIQQVVRGDSAAYFCASSPGTGDTEAFFGQGTRLTVV.

The chain links TRBV5-1 to TRBJ2-3, with 15 nucleotides matching TRBD2. V shed 3 bases, J shed 0 bases, and the junction held 8 bases outside the gene matches. This CDR3 has 19 residues. In germline, CDR1 is SGHRS, CDR2 YFSETQ. As DNA, the CDR3 is TGCGCCAGCAGCTCGGGACTAGCGGGAGGCGTAACTAGCACAGATACGCAGTATTTT. Its protein product is CASSSGLAGGVTSTDTQYF.

The chain employs TRBV5-1 and TRBJ1-4, with 7 bases lining up with TRBD1. Trimming removed 4 bases from V and 3 bases from J; junction bases left unmatched: 3. CDR3 length equals 14 residues. Germline V CDR1 and CDR2: SGHRS, YFSETQ. The CDR3 spells CASSTGQPNEKLFF. CDR3 DNA sequence: TGCGCCAGCAGCACGGGACAGCCTAATGAAAAACTGTTTTTT.

The V call is TRBV12-5, the J call TRBJ2-1; 7 bases are a match to TRBD1. The CDR3 contains 16 residues. Trimming cost V 4 bases and J 0 bases; bases outside gene matches: 6. The V gene's germline CDR1 is LGHNT and CDR2 FRNRAP. CDR3 sequence (DNA): TGTGCTAGTGGTTCCCTCAGGGGGAGCTCCTACAATGAGCAGTTCTTC. Its translation: CASGSLRGSSYNEQFF.